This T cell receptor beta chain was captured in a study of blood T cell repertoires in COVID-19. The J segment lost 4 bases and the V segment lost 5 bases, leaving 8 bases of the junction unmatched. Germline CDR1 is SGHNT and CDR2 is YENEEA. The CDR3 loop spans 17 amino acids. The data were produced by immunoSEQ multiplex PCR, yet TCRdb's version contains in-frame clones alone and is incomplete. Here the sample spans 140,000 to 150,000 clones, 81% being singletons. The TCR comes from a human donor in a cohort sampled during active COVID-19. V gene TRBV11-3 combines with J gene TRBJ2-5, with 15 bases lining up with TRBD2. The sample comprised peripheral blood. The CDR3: CASSPGLAGGPGETQYF. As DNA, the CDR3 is TGTGCCAGCAGCCCAGGACTAGCGGGAGGGCCGGGAGAGACCCAGTACTTC. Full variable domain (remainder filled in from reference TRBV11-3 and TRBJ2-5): EAGVVQSPRYKIIEKKQPVAFWCNPISGHNTLYWYLQNLGQGPELLIRYENEEAVDDSQLPKDRFSAERLKGVDSTLKIQPAELGDSAVYLCASSPGLAGGPGETQYFGPGTRLLVL.